This TCR beta chain came from a study of T cells after yellow fever vaccination. V was cut by 6 bases and J by 4 bases, with 11 bases left in between. CDR1 and CDR2 from the germline V gene are DFQATT and SNEGSKA (reference sequence). The CDR3 covers 12 residues. This clonotype appeared a few times. Its antigen is still unknown. Study observations and caveats: Reappearance after the booster was observed for most primary-vaccination clones (roughly 96% CD4, about 90% CD8). Sorted repertoires could include abundant contaminating clonotypes from bulk cells. Shared CD4/CD8 clonotypes were a small share, likely from convergent recombination.

TCRdb passed the 5' RACE reads through MiXCR, listing each CDR3 protein once. The profile shows around 67,000 distinct CDR3 sequences, around 6.5% of them singletons. The specimen comprised CD8+ T cells sorted from PBMCs, sampled around 5 days after the first yellow fever vaccination. The receptor was derived from a man aged 18-30 years who received the YFV17D yellow fever vaccine. This chain uses TRBV20-1 with TRBJ2-3; D uncertain. The CDR3 bases are TGCAGTGCGAAGTGGTCCCCAGATACGCAGTATTTT. It codes for CSAKWSPDTQYF.